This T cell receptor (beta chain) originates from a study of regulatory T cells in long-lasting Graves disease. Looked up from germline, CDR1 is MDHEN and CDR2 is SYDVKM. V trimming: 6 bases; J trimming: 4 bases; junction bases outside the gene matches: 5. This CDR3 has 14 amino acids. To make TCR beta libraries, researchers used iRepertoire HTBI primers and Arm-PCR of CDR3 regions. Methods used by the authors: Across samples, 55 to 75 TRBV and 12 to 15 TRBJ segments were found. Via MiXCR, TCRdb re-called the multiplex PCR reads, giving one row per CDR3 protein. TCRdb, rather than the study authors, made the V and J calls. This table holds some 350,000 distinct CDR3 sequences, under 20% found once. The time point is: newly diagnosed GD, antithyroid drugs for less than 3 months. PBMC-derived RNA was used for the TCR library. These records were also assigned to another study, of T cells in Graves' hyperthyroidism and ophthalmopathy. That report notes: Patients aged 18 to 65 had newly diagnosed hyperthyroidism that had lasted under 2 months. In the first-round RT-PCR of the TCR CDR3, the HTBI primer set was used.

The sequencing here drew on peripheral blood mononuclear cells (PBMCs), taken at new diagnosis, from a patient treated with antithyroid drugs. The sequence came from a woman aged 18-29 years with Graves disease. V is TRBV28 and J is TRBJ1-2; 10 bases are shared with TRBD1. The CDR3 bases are TGTGCCAGCAGGATAGGGACAGGGGCCTATGGCTACACCTTC. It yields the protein CASRIGTGAYGYTF.